These 23 T cell receptor beta chains came from one sample sequenced in a study of Tregs in tolerant kidney transplant recipients. Assay used: immunoSEQ multiplex PCR; TCRdb lists only in-frame clones, some missing. The clone table shows under 55,000 clones, with the ten largest holding roughly 0.9%. The material sequenced was CD4+ T cells from blood, taken before the transplant. Receptors originate from a human donor who received a combined kidney and bone marrow transplant.

A word on this clone: The read halts 3 residues ahead of the CDR3 end, with the missing end drawn from the germline J gene. The V and J genes are TRBV3-1 (or the pseudogene TRBV3-2) and TRBJ1-2; maybe TRBD1 (6 bases). The germline CDR1 and CDR2 sequences are LGHDT and YNNKEL (reference sequence). V lost 2 bases, J lost 6 bases, and 13 bases lay in between. The CDR3 covers 14 residues. Partial CDR3 DNA: TGTGCCAGCAGCCAAAGTTCAGGGGTAGATGGC. It is translated as CASSQSSGVDG. The CDR3 reads in full as CASSQSSGVDGYTF.

Note on this clone: Read data end 3 residues before the CDR3 end; the end is taken from the germline J gene. The genes are TRBV20-1 and TRBJ2-2, with TRBD2 matching 10 bases. Looked up from germline, CDR1 is DFQATT and CDR2 is SNEGSKA (reference sequence). V lost 3 bases to trimming and J lost 2 bases; unmatched junction nucleotides: 6. This CDR3 spans 16 amino acids. The CDR3 sequence is CSARTTSGVNTGELFF. The sequenced CDR3 bases are TGCAGTGCTAGGACCACTAGCGGGGTCAACACCGGGGAG.

Worth noting for this clone: The missing CDR3 end, 3 residues past where the read stops, is filled in from the germline J gene. The V call is TRBV5-1, the J call TRBJ2-3; the match to TRBD1 covers 8 bases. Germline V gives CDR1 SGHRS, CDR2 YFSETQ. After removal of 4 bases from V and 8 bases from J, the junction contained 9 bases not matched to a gene. CDR3 size: 14 residues. The CDR3: CASSPGGKRATQYF. The part of the CDR3 DNA that was read is TGCGCCAGCAGCCCAGGGGGCAAACGAGCTACG.

With regard to this clone: Read coverage stops 3 residues before the CDR3 terminus; the germline J gene supplies the remainder. The V call is TRBV5-1, the J call TRBJ2-3; 9 nucleotides agree with TRBD2. The CDR3 length is 16 residues. Germline CDR1 reads SGHRS; CDR2 reads YFSETQ. The ends lost 0 bases at V and 1 base at J; junction bases unmatched: 3. CDR3 amino acids: CASSLESSGGTDTQYF. The sequenced part of the CDR3 DNA is TGCGCCAGCAGCTTGGAGTCTAGCGGGGGCACAGATACG.

For this clone: The read stops 3 residues short of the end of the CDR3; the missing end is completed from the germline J gene. The chain recombines TRBV7-2 with TRBJ1-4; TRBD1 aligns across 7 bases. V dropped 3 bases and J dropped 7; count of bases not matched to a gene: 5. Per germline, CDR1 SGHTA and CDR2 FQGNSA. The CDR3 runs to 14 residues. The covered CDR3 bases are TGTGCCAGCAGCTTGACAGGGCTTCGTGAAAAA. This gives the protein CASSLTGLREK. The full CDR3 protein reads CASSLTGLREKLFF.

Of note for this clone: The read comes to an end 3 residues before the CDR3 does, leaving the germline J gene to fill in the end. This rearrangement joins TRBV30 to TRBJ1-1; D gene unclear. Trimming took 2 bases from V and 0 from J, leaving 7 bases between them. This CDR3 has 13 amino acids. Germline CDR1 GTSNPN, CDR2 SVGIG (reference sequence). The CDR3 loop reads CAWSSGLNTEAFF. Partial CDR3 DNA: TGTGCCTGGAGTTCGGGGTTGAACACTGAA.

Details on this clone: From the germline J gene comes the end of the CDR3, since the read stops 3 residues before it. The rearrangement uses TRBV7-2 and TRBJ2-5; D gene unclear. The CDR3 spans 13 residues. V was trimmed by 3 bases and J by 3 bases, leaving 8 bases between them. From germline, CDR1 is SGHTA and CDR2 FQGNSA. Incomplete CDR3 DNA: TGTGCCAGCAGCTTCGTCCGTAAAGAGACC. This translates into CASSFVRKET. From start to end, the CDR3 is CASSFVRKETQYF.

In the case of this clone: The read finishes 3 residues shy of the CDR3 end, and the germline J gene is used to complete it. This chain connects TRBV2 to TRBJ1-5; 8 nucleotides line up with TRBD1. Losses at the gene ends were 6 bases for V and 1 base for J; bases not matched to a gene: 5. This CDR3 contains 15 residues. In germline, CDR1 is SNHLY, CDR2 FYNNEI. This CDR3 reads CASREQGVSNQPQHF. The part of the CDR3 DNA that was read is TGTGCCAGCAGGGAACAGGGGGTAAGCAATCAGCCC.

Turning to this clone: The read falls 3 residues short of the CDR3 end, and the missing part is taken from the germline J gene. The chain employs TRBV29-1 and TRBJ2-7, with 11 bases identical to TRBD1. CDR3 length: 15 residues. CDR1 and CDR2 (germline): SQVTM, ANQGSEA. V lost 1 base to trimming and J lost 6 bases; unmatched junction nucleotides: 8. The CDR3 DNA, read in part, is TGCAGCGTTGAAGGCCGGGACAGGGGGATGAGCGAG. As protein: CSVEGRDRGMSE. The complete CDR3 sequence is CSVEGRDRGMSEQYF.

In regard to this clone: The CDR3 end lies 3 residues beyond the end of the read and is filled in from the germline J gene. The V call is TRBV5-1, the J call TRBJ2-6, with TRBD1 identical over 10 bases. V was pared by 6 bases and J by 5 bases, with 8 bases of the junction left unmatched. Germline V gene lookup returns CDR1 SGHRS and CDR2 YFSETQ. This CDR3 has 16 residues. CDR3 DNA, as far as it was read: TGCGCCAGCAATAAGGGACAGGGGCTTCGGGCCAACGTC. Its translation: CASNKGQGLRANV. The whole CDR3 sequence reads CASNKGQGLRANVLTF.

As for this clone: The sequence runs out 3 residues before the end of the CDR3; the remainder is reconstructed from the germline J gene. This chain connects TRBV19 to TRBJ1-2; 10 nucleotides match TRBD1. The germline gives CDR1 LNHDA, CDR2 SQIVND (reference sequence). V was pared by 5 bases and J by 3 bases, with 9 bases of the junction left unmatched. The CDR3 is made up of 16 amino acids. The CDR3 protein is CASSGPGQGPYYGYTF. The sequenced CDR3 bases are TGTGCCAGTAGTGGGCCGGGACAGGGGCCTTACTATGGC.

Of note for this clone: The read comes to an end 3 residues before the CDR3 does, leaving the germline J gene to fill in the end. The rearrangement links TRBV5-1 to TRBJ1-4, with D unresolved. The CDR3 totals 14 residues. Per germline, CDR1 SGHRS and CDR2 YFSETQ. Trimming removed 2 bases at V and 8 bases at J, with 13 bases between. The part of the CDR3 DNA that was read is TGCGCCAGCAGCTTCGGCTTCTCCGGGGAAAAA. It yields the protein CASSFGFSGEK. In full, the CDR3 reads CASSFGFSGEKLFF.

Here the CDR3 reads CASSLPGLAGSYEQYF. CDR3 bases read: TGTGCCAGCAGTCTCCCCGGACTAGCGGGATCCTACGAG. The chain has TRBV6-2 or TRBV6-3 and TRBJ2-7; 12 positions agree with TRBD2. Read sequence stops 3 residues before the CDR3 end, and the germline J gene provides the missing end. Germline assignment: CDR1 MNHEY and CDR2 SVGEGT. V shed 5 bases, J shed 1 base, and the junction held 6 bases outside the gene matches. This CDR3 is 16 amino acids long.

In regard to this clone: The read falls 3 residues short of the CDR3 end, and the missing part is taken from the germline J gene. The rearrangement links TRBV19 to TRBJ1-2, with a possible D match to TRBD1 (6 bases). Germline assignment: CDR1 LNHDA and CDR2 SQIVND (reference sequence). The CDR3 extends over 17 amino acids. Trimming took 7 bases from V and 3 from J, leaving 24 bases between them. The CDR3 protein is CASINRGGSGTDYGYTF. The sequenced CDR3 bases are TGTGCCAGTATCAATAGGGGGGGAAGTGGCACTGACTATGGC.

Details on this clone: The CDR3 extends 3 residues past the end of the read, so its final part is completed from the germline J gene. The V and J genes are TRBV5-1 and TRBJ1-2; D is unresolved. Germline V gene sequence: CDR1 SGHRS, CDR2 YFSETQ. V was trimmed by 8 bases and J by 0 bases, leaving 20 bases between them. The CDR3 is 16 residues long. The DNA read from the CDR3 is TGCGCCAGTAGCCGATGGGCAGGATTGACTAACTATGGC. Encoded protein: CASSRWAGLTNYG. In full, the CDR3 is CASSRWAGLTNYGYTF.

For this clone: Sequencing ends 3 residues short of the CDR3 end; the germline J gene provides the rest. The chain recombines TRBV7-2 with TRBJ2-2; 7 bases are shared with TRBD1. Unmatched junction bases numbered 4, after V lost 4 bases and J lost 2 bases. CDR1 and CDR2 from the germline V gene are SGHTA and FQGNSA. The CDR3 has 15 residues. CDR3 bases read: TGTGCCAGCAGCTCTAGACAGGGAAACACCGGGGAG. Translating gives CASSSRQGNTGE. The full-length CDR3 reads as CASSSRQGNTGELFF. The full variable domain, rest sourced from reference TRBV7-2 and TRBJ2-2, is GAGVSQSPSNKVTEKGKDVELRCDPISGHTALYWYRQSLGQGLEFLIYFQGNSAPDKSGLPSDRFSAERTGGSVSTLTIQRTQQEDSAVYLCASSSRQGNTGELFFGEGSRLTVL.

To note about this clone: The read comes to an end 3 residues before the CDR3 does, leaving the germline J gene to fill in the end. V is TRBV2 and J is TRBJ1-2, with D maybe TRBD1 (5 bases). The V end lost 4 bases, the J end lost 3 bases, and 9 bases lay between the germline ends. The CDR3 consists of 13 residues. Germline CDR1 reads SNHLY; CDR2 reads FYNNEI. The sequenced CDR3 bases are TGTGCCAGCAGTGCCCAGGGTTACTATGGC. Residues: CASSAQGYYG. The entire CDR3 protein reads CASSAQGYYGYTF.

Remarks on this clone: The read terminates 3 residues before the CDR3 end, so the remaining end is supplied by the germline J gene. The genes are TRBV20-1 and TRBJ2-5; D is perhaps TRBD2 (6 bases). CDR1 is DFQATT, CDR2 SNEGSKA, per germline (reference sequence). The V and J ends lost 2 bases and 2 bases respectively, with 12 bases between them. The CDR3 is 14 residues long. The CDR3 loop is CSARWSRGQETQYF. The sequenced CDR3 bases are TGCAGTGCTAGATGGTCACGGGGGCAAGAGACC.

Comments on this clone: The CDR3 goes on 3 residues after the read ends, and that part is filled in from the germline J gene. The chain links TRBV13 to TRBJ1-2; 9 positions match TRBD1. Trimming at V came to 5 bases and at J to 7 bases, leaving 11 bases not matched to a gene. Germline CDR1 is PRHDT and CDR2 is FYEKMQ (reference sequence). The CDR3 has 15 residues. The sequenced part of the CDR3 DNA is TGTGCCAGCAGCCAACCCCCGGGACAGGGCGCTGGC. Its protein product is CASSQPPGQGAG. The whole CDR3 sequence reads CASSQPPGQGAGYTF.

Comments on this clone: The read stops 3 residues short of the end of the CDR3; the missing end is completed from the germline J gene. V gene TRBV6-2 or TRBV6-3 combines with J gene TRBJ2-5, with 9 bases lining up with TRBD1. The CDR3 is 14 amino acids. The trim removed 6 bases at V and 5 bases at J, leaving 7 bases unmatched. Per the germline V gene, CDR1 is MNHEY and CDR2 is SVGEGT. Partial CDR3 DNA: TGTGCCAGCAGCCCACAGGGGGCGATGGAGACC. Protein product: CASSPQGAMET. The full CDR3 protein is CASSPQGAMETQYF.

For this clone: The CDR3 goes on 3 residues after the read ends, and that part is filled in from the germline J gene. The V call is TRBV18, the J call TRBJ2-7; TRBD1 matches at 11 bases. Looked up from germline, CDR1 is KGHSH and CDR2 is LQKENI. J was trimmed by 6 bases and V by 5 bases; bases with no gene match: 6. CDR3 length: 14 amino acids. Partial CDR3 DNA: TGTGCCAGCTCATTCGGACAGGGGGCTGGCGAG. Its protein is CASSFGQGAGE. The entire CDR3 is CASSFGQGAGEQYF.

Concerning this clone: The DNA ends 3 residues before the CDR3 does, and the rest of the CDR3 is filled in from the germline J gene. The J gene is TRBJ2-7, the V gene TRBV19, with D perhaps TRBD1 (6 bases). CDR3 length: 12 amino acids. Deletions cut 4 bases from V and 6 bases from J, with 10 bases between. Germline loops: CDR1 LNHDA, CDR2 SQIVND (reference sequence). Incomplete CDR3 DNA: TGTGCCAGTAGTAATCAGGGGTTCGAG. Translating it yields CASSNQGFE. The whole CDR3 reads CASSNQGFEQYF.

About this clone itself: The read gets to within 3 residues of the CDR3 end, and the germline J gene fills in the rest. This chain uses TRBV18 with TRBJ2-2; 9 bases agree with TRBD1. Trimming removed 4 bases from V and 4 bases from J; junction bases left unmatched: 7. CDR1 is KGHSH and CDR2 is LQKENI in the germline V gene. The CDR3 is 16 amino acids. Incomplete CDR3 DNA: TGTGCCAGCTCACAGCCGGGACAGGGTACCACCGGGGAG. Translation: CASSQPGQGTTGE. The entire CDR3 protein is CASSQPGQGTTGELFF.